What follows is one T cell receptor beta chain and its context. The data are from a study of blood T cell repertoires in COVID-19. In the authors' workflow: Quantification of nucleated cells was approximated via reference gene primer amplification. Assay: immunoSEQ multiplex PCR; the TCRdb copy retains only in-frame clones and omits some. The DNA gave D and trimming, while V, J and clone size come from that table. The sample comprises about 390,000 clones, around nine tenths of which are singletons, and about 9.4% rests with the top ten. Participants came from roughly 25 US areas, aged roughly 18 to 89 years. Participant-given clinical history determined each cohort assignment. Recovered status applied to Cohort 3 donors who had two consecutive negative PCRs. It also applied to those with clearance or with symptom resolution. The specimen sequenced was PBMCs or T cells enriched from blood (not recorded which). The sequence came from a woman between 50 and 59 years old who had recovered from COVID-19.

The CDR3 sequence: CAISEVGQGTDTQYF. CDR3 in DNA: TGTGCCATCAGTGAAGTGGGACAGGGCACAGATACGCAGTATTTT. The V gene is TRBV10-3, the J gene TRBJ2-3, with 8 bases lining up with TRBD1. In germline, CDR1 is ENHRY, CDR2 SYGVKD. The ends lost 3 bases at V and 1 base at J; junction bases unmatched: 3. CDR3 length equals 15 residues.